The source of this T cell receptor (beta chain) is a study of graft-versus-host responses after intestinal transplantation. Germline V lookup: CDR1 SGHRS, CDR2 YFSETQ. V was shortened by 1 base and J by 5 bases, with 21 bases between the two germline ends. CDR3 length: 17 amino acids. The protocol was immunoSEQ multiplex PCR, while the TCRdb copy is restricted to in-frame clones and leaves out a portion. The sample records some 86,000 clones, around 92% being singletons. Remarks on this clone: The antigen remains undetermined.

This clonotype originated in a human donor who received an intestinal transplant. The source material was unstimulated CD4+ T cells sorted from spleen or lymph node cells, sampled before intestinal transplant. This chain links TRBV5-1 with TRBJ1-1; no firm D call. This CDR3 reads CASSLMPGLTFSTEAFF. For the CDR3, the DNA is TGCGCCAGCAGCTTGATGCCGGGTTTGACGTTTAGTACTGAAGCTTTCTTT. Full variable domain (rest looked up from reference TRBV5-1 and TRBJ1-1): KAGVTQTPRYLIKTRGQQVTLSCSPISGHRSVSWYQQTPGQGLQFLFEYFSETQRNKGNFPGRFSGRQFSNSRSEMNVSTLELGDSALYLCASSLMPGLTFSTEAFFGQGTRLTVV.